These T cell receptor beta chains were read from a single sample in a study of Ad26.COV2.S vaccination and SARS-CoV-2 variants. Using immunoSEQ multiplex PCR, the repertoire was profiled, and TCRdb retains in-frame clones only, with some absent. In the table there are more than 300,000 clones, around nine tenths of which are singletons. This specimen was peripheral blood, taken in a trial of Ad26.COV2.S vaccine versus placebo. These receptors were obtained from a person aged 18-65 years who received the Ad26.COV2.S COVID-19 vaccine or a placebo. Both conserved end residues are part of each CDR3.

cdr3_aa v_call cdr3_length j_call
CASSVGVGRYNEQFF TRBV9 15 TRBJ2-1
CASSLGASGTYEQYF TRBV5-1 15 TRBJ2-7
CAWSGPPDTQYF TRBV30 12 TRBJ2-3
CAIRPASLNNSPLHF TRBV10-3 15 TRBJ1-6
CASSGARTSGIDTQYF TRBV5-4 16 TRBJ2-3
CASSLEVGGQSYNEQFF TRBV7-9 17 TRBJ2-1
CASSPAAVGGSNEQFF TRBV5-4 16 TRBJ2-1
CAISDRTGGARGTTEAFF TRBV10-3 18 TRBJ1-1
CASSLRAVGEKLFF TRBV5-6 14 TRBJ1-4
CASSQLWREVGDTQYF TRBV16 16 TRBJ2-3
CASSEGSYEQYF TRBV2 12 TRBJ2-7
CASTTPGIQPQHF TRBV19 13 TRBJ1-5
CASSEGRGNQPQHF TRBV2 14 TRBJ1-5
CASSYSNSQPQHF TRBV6-2/TRBV6-3 13 TRBJ1-5
CASSQGFFPVGRGQGGAFF TRBV4-1 19 TRBJ1-1
CASLSDRMAEAFF TRBV19 13 TRBJ1-1
CASSQDPGQETEAFF TRBV4-3 15 TRBJ1-1
CASSQGIYGTGDEKLFF TRBV4-1 17 TRBJ1-4
CASSQGVTGRMEEKLFF TRBV4-3 17 TRBJ1-4
CSVGPGGTGELFF TRBV29-1 13 TRBJ2-2
CASSPVGNTIYF TRBV6-2/TRBV6-3 12 TRBJ1-3
CASSGDRDPYEQYF TRBV5-6 14 TRBJ2-7
CASSFIVDEQFF TRBV7-9 12 TRBJ2-1
CASSKNQDNSGANVLTF TRBV6-2/TRBV6-3 17 TRBJ2-6
CASSLGGLQGGSYGYTF TRBV5-4 17 TRBJ1-2
CASSLRTSGRETQYF TRBV7-9 15 TRBJ2-5
CASSGRSDYGYTF TRBV25-1 13 TRBJ1-2
CSVFLGRVDYTF TRBV29-1 12 TRBJ1-2
CASKGLKDLGLFF TRBV19 13 TRBJ1-4
CASSVTSGAYNEQFF TRBV5-1 15 TRBJ2-1
CASSQGPTGFEQYF TRBV4-3 14 TRBJ2-7
CASKPQSNTGELFF TRBV2 14 TRBJ2-2
CASSRRVAPINEQFF TRBV11-1 15 TRBJ2-1
CSATHEKLFF TRBV20-1 10 TRBJ1-4
CATTGQGGTEAFF TRBV24-1 13 TRBJ1-1
CSALLAASSYEQYF TRBV29-1 14 TRBJ2-7
CASSLARLAGASYEQYF TRBV5-6 17 TRBJ2-7
CASSLTDRPLYEQYF TRBV28 15 TRBJ2-7